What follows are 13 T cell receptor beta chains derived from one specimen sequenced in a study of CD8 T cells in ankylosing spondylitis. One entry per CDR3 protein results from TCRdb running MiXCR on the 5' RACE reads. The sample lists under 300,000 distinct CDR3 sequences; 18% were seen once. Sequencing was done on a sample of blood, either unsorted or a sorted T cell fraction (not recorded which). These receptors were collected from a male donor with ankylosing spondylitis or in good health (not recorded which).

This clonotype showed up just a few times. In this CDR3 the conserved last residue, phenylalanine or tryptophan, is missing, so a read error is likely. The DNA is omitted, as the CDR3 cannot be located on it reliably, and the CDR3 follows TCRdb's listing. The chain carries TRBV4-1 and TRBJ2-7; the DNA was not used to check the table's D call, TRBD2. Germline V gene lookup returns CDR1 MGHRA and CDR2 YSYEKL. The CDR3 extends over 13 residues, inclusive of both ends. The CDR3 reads CASSQEPGLAGQD.

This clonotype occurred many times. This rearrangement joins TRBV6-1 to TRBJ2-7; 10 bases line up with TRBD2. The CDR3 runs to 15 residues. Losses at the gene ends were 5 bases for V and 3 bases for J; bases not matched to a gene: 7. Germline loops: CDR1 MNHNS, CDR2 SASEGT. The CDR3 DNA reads TGTGCCAGCAGTCCCGGGGTAGCGGGAGGCTACGAGCAGTACTTC. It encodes CASSPGVAGGYEQYF.

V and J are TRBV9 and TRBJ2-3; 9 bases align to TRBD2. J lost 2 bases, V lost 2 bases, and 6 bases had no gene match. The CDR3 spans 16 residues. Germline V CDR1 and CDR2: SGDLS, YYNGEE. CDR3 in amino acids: CASSVVAGAFTDTQYF. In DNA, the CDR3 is TGTGCCAGCAGCGTGGTAGCGGGAGCATTCACAGATACGCAGTATTTT.

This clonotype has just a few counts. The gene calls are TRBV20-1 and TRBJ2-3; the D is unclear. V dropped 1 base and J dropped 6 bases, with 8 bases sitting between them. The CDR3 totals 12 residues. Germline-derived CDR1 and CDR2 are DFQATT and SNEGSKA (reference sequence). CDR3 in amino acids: CSARGRQDTQYF. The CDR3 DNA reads TGCAGTGCTAGAGGCAGGCAGGATACGCAGTATTTT.

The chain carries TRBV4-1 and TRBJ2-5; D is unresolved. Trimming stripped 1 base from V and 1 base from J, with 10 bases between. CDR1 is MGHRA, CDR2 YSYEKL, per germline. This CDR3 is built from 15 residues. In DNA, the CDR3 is TGCGCCAGCAGCCAAGGGGTCGGAACCCAAGAGACCCAGTACTTC. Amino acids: CASSQGVGTQETQYF.

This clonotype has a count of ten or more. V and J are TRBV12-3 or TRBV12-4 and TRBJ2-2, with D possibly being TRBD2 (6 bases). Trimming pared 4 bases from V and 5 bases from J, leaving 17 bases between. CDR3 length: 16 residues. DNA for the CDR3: TGTGCCAGCAGTTCGCCGGGACTTCGGGGGACCGGGGAGCTGTTTTTT. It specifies CASSSPGLRGTGELFF.

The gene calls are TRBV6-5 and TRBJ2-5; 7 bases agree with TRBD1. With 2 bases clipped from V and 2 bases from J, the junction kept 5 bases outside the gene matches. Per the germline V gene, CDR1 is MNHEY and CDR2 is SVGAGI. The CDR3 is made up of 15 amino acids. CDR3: CASSYRDRVQETQYF. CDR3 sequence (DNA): TGTGCCAGCAGTTACAGAGACAGGGTGCAAGAGACCCAGTACTTC.

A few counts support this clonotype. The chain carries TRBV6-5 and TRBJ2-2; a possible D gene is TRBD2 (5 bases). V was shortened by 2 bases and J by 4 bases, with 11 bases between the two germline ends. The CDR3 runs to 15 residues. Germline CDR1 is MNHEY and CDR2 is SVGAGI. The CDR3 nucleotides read TGTGCCAGCAGTTACACCGCCGGGGTCACCGGGGAGCTGTTTTTT. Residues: CASSYTAGVTGELFF.

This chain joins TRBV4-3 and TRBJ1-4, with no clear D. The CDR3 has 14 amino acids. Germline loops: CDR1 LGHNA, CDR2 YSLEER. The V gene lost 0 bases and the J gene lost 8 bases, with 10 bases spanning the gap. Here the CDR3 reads CASSQDSLGEKLFF. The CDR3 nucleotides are TGCGCCAGCAGCCAAGATTCCCTGGGGGAAAAACTGTTTTTT.

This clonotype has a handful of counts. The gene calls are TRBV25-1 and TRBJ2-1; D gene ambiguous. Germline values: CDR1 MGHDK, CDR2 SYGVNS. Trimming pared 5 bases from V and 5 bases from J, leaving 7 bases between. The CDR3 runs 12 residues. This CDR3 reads CASSFQDNEQFF. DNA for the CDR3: TGTGCCAGCAGTTTCCAGGACAATGAGCAGTTCTTC. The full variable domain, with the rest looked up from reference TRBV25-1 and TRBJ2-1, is EADIYQTPRYLVIGTGKKITLECSQTMGHDKMYWYQQDPGMELHLIHYSYGVNSTEKGDLSSESTVSRIRTEHFPLTLESARPSHTSQYLCASSFQDNEQFFGPGTRLTVL.

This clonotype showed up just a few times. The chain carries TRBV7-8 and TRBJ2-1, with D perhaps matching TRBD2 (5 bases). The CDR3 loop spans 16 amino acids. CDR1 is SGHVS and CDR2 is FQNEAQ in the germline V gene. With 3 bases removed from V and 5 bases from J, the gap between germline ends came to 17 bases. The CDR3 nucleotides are TGTGCCAGCAGCTTGGAGGAGCGGAGAATAGACAATGAGCAGTTCTTC. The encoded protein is CASSLEERRIDNEQFF.

The CDR3 DNA sequence: TGTGCCAGTGGGGGTCAGAGTGAAGCTTTCTTT. This translates into CASGGQSEAFF. V gene TRBV19 combines with J gene TRBJ1-1, with a weak D call TRBD1 (5 bases). CDR3 length equals 11 residues. Germline V gene data show CDR1 as LNHDA and CDR2 as SQIVND (reference sequence). V lost 8 bases and J 7 bases, leaving 11 bases between the germline ends.

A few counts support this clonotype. The CDR3 region is CSVEDLNGGQETQYF. DNA of the CDR3: TGCAGCGTTGAAGATCTAAATGGGGGGCAGGAGACCCAGTACTTC. V and J are TRBV29-1 and TRBJ2-5, with D possibly being TRBD1 or TRBD2 (6 bases each). Between the trimmed V and J ends, which lost 0 bases and 5 bases, there was a span of 16 bases. The germline V gene has CDR1 SQVTM and CDR2 ANQGSEA. CDR3 length equals 15 residues.